The 9 T cell receptor beta chains in this list originate from one sample, sequenced in a study of PD-L1 blockade in urothelial cancer. The time point here: peripheral blood 6 weeks after treatment start. Method: immunoSEQ multiplex PCR; TCRdb's copy keeps in-frame clones and lacks some. The sample carries some 30,000 clones, 79% recorded once. The sample consisted of PBMCs, taken around atezolizumab (anti-PD-L1) treatment. Every receptor here comes from a man in his sixties or seventies with urothelial cancer.

The V call is TRBV9, the J call TRBJ2-7; D might be TRBD2 (7 bases). There are 14 residues in the CDR3. Germline CDR1 and CDR2: SGDLS and YYNGEE. The ends were cut back, 5 bases at V and 2 bases at J, with 14 bases in the middle. The CDR3: CASSREGGPYEQYF. The CDR3 DNA follows: TGTGCCAGCAGTAGGGAGGGGGGGCCCTACGAGCAGTACTTC.

The sample holds one count of this clone. The chain links TRBV2 to TRBJ2-2; TRBD2 aligns across 11 bases. V trimming: 4 bases; J trimming: 0 bases; junction bases outside the gene matches: 10. Germline-derived CDR1 and CDR2 are SNHLY and FYNNEI. This CDR3 region has 19 residues. The CDR3 DNA sequence: TGTGCCAGCAGTGTGCGTGTGGGACTAGCGGATCCGAACACCGGGGAGCTGTTTTTT. As protein: CASSVRVGLADPNTGELFF.

The J gene is TRBJ1-1, the V gene TRBV5-1; D gene ambiguous. The CDR3 extends over 14 amino acids. Germline values: CDR1 SGHRS, CDR2 YFSETQ. The V end lost 4 bases, the J end lost 1 base, and 11 bases lay between the germline ends. The DNA for the CDR3 is TGCGCCAGCAGCCCGGGGAGGGCGAACACTGAAGCTTTCTTT. Its protein product is CASSPGRANTEAFF.

The chain uses TRBV7-2 and TRBJ2-1, with D perhaps TRBD2 (7 bases). Deletions cut 6 bases from V and 6 bases from J, with 12 bases between. Germline V gene sequence: CDR1 SGHTA, CDR2 FQGNSA. The CDR3 is 13 amino acids. CDR3 region: CASREGGGNEQFF. DNA of the CDR3: TGTGCCAGCAGGGAGGGGGGGGGCAATGAGCAGTTCTTC.

The chain carries TRBV28 and TRBJ1-2; perhaps TRBD1 as D (6 bases). The CDR3 is made up of 14 amino acids. Germline V gives CDR1 MDHEN, CDR2 SYDVKM. V dropped 2 bases and J dropped 4 bases, with 11 bases sitting between them. The CDR3 reads CASSLGGAGYGYTF. The CDR3 bases are TGTGCCAGCAGTTTAGGGGGCGCCGGCTATGGCTACACCTTC.

In its sample, this clone was seen once. The chain carries TRBV28 and TRBJ1-5, with D possibly TRBD1 on 6 matching bases. The CDR3 covers 18 residues. Germline CDR1 and CDR2: MDHEN and SYDVKM. Trimming pared 3 bases from V and 1 base from J, leaving 19 bases between. CDR3 loop: CASSFSRGLLASNQPQHF. The CDR3 DNA reads TGTGCCAGCAGTTTTTCCAGGGGTCTACTAGCGAGCAATCAGCCCCAGCATTTT. Using reference TRBV28 and TRBJ1-5 for the parts outside the CDR3, the full variable domain is DVKVTQSSRYLVKRTGEKVFLECVQDMDHENMFWYRQDPGLGLRLIYFSYDVKMKEKGDIPEGYSVSREKKERFSLILESASTNQTSMYLCASSFSRGLLASNQPQHFGDGTRLSIL.

J is TRBJ1-2 and V is TRBV5-1; 7 nucleotides match TRBD1. CDR1 is SGHRS and CDR2 is YFSETQ in the germline V gene. After removal of 1 base from V and 5 bases from J, the junction contained 2 bases not matched to a gene. The CDR3 extends over 13 amino acids. CDR3 nucleotide sequence: TGCGCCAGCAGCTTGAGACAGGGATATGGCTACACCTTC. Translating it yields CASSLRQGYGYTF.

The rearrangement joins TRBV6-5 to TRBJ2-1; TRBD2 aligns across 8 bases. CDR1 MNHEY and CDR2 SVGAGI come from the germline V gene. The V gene end was trimmed by 6 bases and the J gene end by 9 bases; junction bases not matched to a gene: 7. The CDR3 is made up of 13 amino acids. The CDR3 nucleotides are TGTGCCAGCAGGGGGACTAGAGTCGGTGAGCAGTTCTTC. Residues: CASRGTRVGEQFF.

The rearrangement links TRBV7-3 to TRBJ2-3, with TRBD2 matching 14 bases. J was trimmed by 0 bases and V by 5 bases; bases with no gene match: 7. The CDR3 contains 18 residues. Germline lookup yields CDR1 SGHTA and CDR2 FQGTGA. CDR3 nucleotides: TGTGCCAGCAGCCTCGGGACTAGCGGGAGTGTAAGCACAGATACGCAGTATTTT. This sequence encodes CASSLGTSGSVSTDTQYF.